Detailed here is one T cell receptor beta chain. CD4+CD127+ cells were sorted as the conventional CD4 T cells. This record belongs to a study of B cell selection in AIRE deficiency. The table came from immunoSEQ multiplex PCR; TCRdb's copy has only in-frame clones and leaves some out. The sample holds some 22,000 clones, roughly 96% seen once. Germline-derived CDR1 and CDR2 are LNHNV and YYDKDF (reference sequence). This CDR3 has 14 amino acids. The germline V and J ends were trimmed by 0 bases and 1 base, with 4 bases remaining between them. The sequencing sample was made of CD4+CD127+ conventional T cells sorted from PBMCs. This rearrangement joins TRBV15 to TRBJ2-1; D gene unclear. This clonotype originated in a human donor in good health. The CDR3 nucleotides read TGTGCCACCAGCAGAGATCCGTCCTACAATGAGCAGTTCTTC. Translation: CATSRDPSYNEQFF. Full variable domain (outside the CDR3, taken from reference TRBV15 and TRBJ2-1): DAMVIQNPRYQVTQFGKPVTLSCSQTLNHNVMYWYQQKSSQAPKLLFHYYDKDFNNEADTPDNFQSRRPNTSFCFLDIRSPGLGDTAMYLCATSRDPSYNEQFFGPGTRLTVL.